This TCR beta chain was captured in a study of cytomegalovirus exposure and HLA in healthy donors. Findings and limits, study-wide: Earlier analysis found most TCR beta V segments productive about 87% or about 30% of the time. The records held CMV serostatus as the only immune exposure information.

A multiplex PCR was run with 60 Vbeta primers and 13 Jbeta primers. Generated by immunoSEQ multiplex PCR, the TCRdb table keeps only in-frame clones and is missing some. The table lists 80,000 to 100,000 clones, about 81% of them singletons. There are 13 residues in the CDR3. CDR1 and CDR2 from the germline V gene are SGHDN and FVKESK. V was cut by 4 bases and J by 5 bases, with 12 bases left in between. As regards this clone: The antigen is not known.

This TCR came from a man between 18 and 35 years old in good health and CMV-seropositive. The gene calls are TRBV14 and TRBJ2-7; D is unclear. Material for sequencing was PBMCs. CDR3 in DNA: TGTGCCAGCAGCCGAAGATCCGGTCACGAGCAGTACTTC. Amino acids: CASSRRSGHEQYF.